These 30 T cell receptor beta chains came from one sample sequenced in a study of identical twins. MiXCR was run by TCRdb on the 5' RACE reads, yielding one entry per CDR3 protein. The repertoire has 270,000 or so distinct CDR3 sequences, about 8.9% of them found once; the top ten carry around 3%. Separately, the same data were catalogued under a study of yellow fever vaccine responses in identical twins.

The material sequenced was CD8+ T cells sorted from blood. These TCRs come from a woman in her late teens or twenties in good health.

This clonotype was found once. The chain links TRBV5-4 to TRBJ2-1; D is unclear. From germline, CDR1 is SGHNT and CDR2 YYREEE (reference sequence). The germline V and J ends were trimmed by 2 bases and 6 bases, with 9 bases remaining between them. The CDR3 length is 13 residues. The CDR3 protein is CASSFPPFNEQFF. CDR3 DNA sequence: TGTGCCAGCAGCTTTCCCCCTTTCAATGAGCAGTTCTTC. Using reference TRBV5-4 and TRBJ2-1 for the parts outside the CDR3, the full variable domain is ETGVTQSPTHLIKTRGQQVTLRCSSQSGHNTVSWYQQALGQGPQFIFQYYREEENGRGNFPPRFSGLQFPNYSSELNVNALELDDSALYLCASSFPPFNEQFFGPGTRLTVL.

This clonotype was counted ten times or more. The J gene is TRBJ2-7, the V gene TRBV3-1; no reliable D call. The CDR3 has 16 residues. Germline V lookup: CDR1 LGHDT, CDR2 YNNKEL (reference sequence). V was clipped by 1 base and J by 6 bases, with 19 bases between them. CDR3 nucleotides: TGTGCCAGCAGCCAAGTGGTCGCGACCACTCGGCGCGAGCAGTACTTC. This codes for CASSQVVATTRREQYF.

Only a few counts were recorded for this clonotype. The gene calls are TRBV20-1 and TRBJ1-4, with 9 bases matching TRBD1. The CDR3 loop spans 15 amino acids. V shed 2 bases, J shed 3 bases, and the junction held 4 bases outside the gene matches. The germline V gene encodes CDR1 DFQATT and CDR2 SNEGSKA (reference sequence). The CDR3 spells CSARSRDRANEKLFF. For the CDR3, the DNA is TGCAGTGCTAGATCCCGGGACAGGGCTAATGAAAAACTGTTTTTT.

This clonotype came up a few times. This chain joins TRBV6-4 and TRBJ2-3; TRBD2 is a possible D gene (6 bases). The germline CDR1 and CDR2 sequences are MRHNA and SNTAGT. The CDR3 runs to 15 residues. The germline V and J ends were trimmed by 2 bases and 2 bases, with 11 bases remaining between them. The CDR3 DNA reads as TGTGCCAGCAGTGACACCGGGACTGTCACAGATACGCAGTATTTT. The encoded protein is CASSDTGTVTDTQYF.

CDR3 sequence (DNA): TGTGCCAGCAGCCATTACACCGGGGAGCTGTTTTTT. It is translated as CASSHYTGELFF. This chain uses TRBV7-9 with TRBJ2-2; D uncertain. The CDR3 runs to 12 residues. Trimming shortened V by 5 bases and J by 3 bases, and 4 bases separated the two germline ends. CDR1 is SEHNR and CDR2 is FQNEAQ in the germline V gene (reference sequence).

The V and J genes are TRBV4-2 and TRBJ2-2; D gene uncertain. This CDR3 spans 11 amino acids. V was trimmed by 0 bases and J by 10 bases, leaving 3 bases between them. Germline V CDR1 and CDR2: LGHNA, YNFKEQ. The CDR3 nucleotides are TGTGCCAGCAGCCAAGAATTGGAGCTGTTTTTT. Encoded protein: CASSQELELFF.

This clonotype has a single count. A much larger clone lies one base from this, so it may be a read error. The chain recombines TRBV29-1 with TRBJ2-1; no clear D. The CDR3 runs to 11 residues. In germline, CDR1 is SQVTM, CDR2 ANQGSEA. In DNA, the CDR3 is TGCGGCGTTGTCTACTACAATGAGCAGTTCTTC. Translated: CGVVYYNEQFF.

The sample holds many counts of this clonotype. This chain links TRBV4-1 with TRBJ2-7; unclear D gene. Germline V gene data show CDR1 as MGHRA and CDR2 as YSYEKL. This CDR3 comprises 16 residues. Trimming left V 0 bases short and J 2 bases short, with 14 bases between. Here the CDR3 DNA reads TGCGCCAGCAGCCAAGAAGAGGCGTCTTTCCCCTACGAGCAGTACTTC. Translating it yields CASSQEEASFPYEQYF.

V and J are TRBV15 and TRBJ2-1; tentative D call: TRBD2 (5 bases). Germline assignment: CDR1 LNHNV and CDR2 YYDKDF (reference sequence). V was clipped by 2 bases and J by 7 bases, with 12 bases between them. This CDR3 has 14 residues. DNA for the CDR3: TGTGCCACCAGCAGAAAACTAGATCAGAATGAGCAGTTCTTC. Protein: CATSRKLDQNEQFF.

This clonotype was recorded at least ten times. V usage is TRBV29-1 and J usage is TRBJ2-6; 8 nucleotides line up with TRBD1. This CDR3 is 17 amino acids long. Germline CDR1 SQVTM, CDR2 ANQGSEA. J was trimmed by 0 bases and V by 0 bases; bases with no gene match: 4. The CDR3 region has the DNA TGCAGCGTTGAAGACAGGGGGCCTGACTCTGGGGCCAACGTCCTGACTTTC. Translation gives CSVEDRGPDSGANVLTF.

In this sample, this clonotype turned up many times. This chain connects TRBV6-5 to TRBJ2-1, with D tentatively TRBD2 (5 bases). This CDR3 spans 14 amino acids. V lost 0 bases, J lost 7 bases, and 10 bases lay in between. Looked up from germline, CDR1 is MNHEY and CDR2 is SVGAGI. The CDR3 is CASSYSVTGNEQFF. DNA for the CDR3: TGTGCCAGCAGTTACTCGGTTACGGGGAATGAGCAGTTCTTC.

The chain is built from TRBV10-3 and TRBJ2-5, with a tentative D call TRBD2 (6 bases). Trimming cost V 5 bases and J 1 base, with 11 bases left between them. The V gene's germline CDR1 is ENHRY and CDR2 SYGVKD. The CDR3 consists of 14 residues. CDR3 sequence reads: CAISSGVLQETQYF. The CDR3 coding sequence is TGTGCCATCAGTTCGGGGGTCCTCCAAGAGACCCAGTACTTC.

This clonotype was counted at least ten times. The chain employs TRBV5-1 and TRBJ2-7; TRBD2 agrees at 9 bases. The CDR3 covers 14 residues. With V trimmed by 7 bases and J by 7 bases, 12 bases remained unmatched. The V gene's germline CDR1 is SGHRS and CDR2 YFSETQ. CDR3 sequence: CASHFSGSVGEQYF. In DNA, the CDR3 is TGCGCCAGCCACTTTAGCGGGAGCGTCGGGGAGCAGTACTTC.

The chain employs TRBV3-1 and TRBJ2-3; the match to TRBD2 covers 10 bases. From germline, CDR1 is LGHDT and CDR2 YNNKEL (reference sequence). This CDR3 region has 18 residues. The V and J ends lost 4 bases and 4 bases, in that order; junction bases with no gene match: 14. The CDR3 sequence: CASSPTQLAGTGADTQYF. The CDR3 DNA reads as TGTGCCAGCAGCCCCACGCAACTAGCGGGGACCGGGGCAGATACGCAGTATTTT.

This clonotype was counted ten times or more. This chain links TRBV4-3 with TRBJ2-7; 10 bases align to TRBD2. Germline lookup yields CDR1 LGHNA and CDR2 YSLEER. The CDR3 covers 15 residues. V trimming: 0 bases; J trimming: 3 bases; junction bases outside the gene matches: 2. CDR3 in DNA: TGCGCCAGCAGCCAAGACCTAGCGGGAGACTACGAGCAGTACTTC. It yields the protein CASSQDLAGDYEQYF.

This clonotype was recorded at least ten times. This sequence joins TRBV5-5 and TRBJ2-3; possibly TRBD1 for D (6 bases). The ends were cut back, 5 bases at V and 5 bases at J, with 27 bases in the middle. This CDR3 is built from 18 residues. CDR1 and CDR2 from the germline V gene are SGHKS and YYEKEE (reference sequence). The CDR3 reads CASSPRHLDSVLGDTQYF. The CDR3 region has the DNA TGTGCCAGCAGTCCTCGCCACTTGGACAGCGTGCTGGGAGATACGCAGTATTTT.

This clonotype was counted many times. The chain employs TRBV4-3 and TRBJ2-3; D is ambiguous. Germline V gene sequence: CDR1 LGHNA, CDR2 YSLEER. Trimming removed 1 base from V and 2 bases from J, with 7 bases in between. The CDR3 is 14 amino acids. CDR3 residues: CASSQVGFTDTQYF. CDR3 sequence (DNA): TGCGCCAGCAGCCAAGTGGGGTTCACAGATACGCAGTATTTT.

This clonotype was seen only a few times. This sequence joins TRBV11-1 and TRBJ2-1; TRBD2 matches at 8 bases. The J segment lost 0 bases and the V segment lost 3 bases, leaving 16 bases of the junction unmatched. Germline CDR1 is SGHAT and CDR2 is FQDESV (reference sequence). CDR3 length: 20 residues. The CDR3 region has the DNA TGTGCCAGCAGCTTCCAAGTGACGGGAGGGCACTTAGGCTCCTACAATGAGCAGTTCTTC. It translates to CASSFQVTGGHLGSYNEQFF.

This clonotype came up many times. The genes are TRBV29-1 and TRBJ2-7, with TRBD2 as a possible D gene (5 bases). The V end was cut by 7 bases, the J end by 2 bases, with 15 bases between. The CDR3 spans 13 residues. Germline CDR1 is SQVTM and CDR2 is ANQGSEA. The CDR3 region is CSGGPGVPYEQYF. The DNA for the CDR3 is TGCAGCGGCGGGCCCGGGGTGCCCTACGAGCAGTACTTC.

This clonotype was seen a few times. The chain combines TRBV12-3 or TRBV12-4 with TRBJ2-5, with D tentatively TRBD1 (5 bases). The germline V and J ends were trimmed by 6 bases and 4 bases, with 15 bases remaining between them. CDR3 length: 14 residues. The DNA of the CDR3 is TGTGCCAGCAGACCTAGGGGAAGATCAGAGACCCAGTACTTC. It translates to CASRPRGRSETQYF.

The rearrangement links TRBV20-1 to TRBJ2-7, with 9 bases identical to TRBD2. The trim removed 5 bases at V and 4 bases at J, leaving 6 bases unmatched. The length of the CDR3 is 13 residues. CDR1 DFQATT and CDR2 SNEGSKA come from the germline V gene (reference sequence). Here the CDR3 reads CSAEREVAYEQYF. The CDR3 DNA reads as TGCAGTGCTGAGCGGGAGGTGGCGTACGAGCAGTACTTC.

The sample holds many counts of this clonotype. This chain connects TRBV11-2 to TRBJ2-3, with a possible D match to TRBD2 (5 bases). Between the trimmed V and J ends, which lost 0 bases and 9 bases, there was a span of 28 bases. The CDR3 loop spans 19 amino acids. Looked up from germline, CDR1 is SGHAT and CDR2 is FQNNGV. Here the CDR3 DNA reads TGTGCCAGCAGCTTAGACCCAGTACTAGTCTGTGATTGTTTGTGGACGCAGTATTTT. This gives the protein CASSLDPVLVCDCLWTQYF.

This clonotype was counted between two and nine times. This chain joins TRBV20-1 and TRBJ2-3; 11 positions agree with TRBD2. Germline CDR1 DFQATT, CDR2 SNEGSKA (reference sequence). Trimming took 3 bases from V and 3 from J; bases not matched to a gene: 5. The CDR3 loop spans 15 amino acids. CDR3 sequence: CSARTSGIETDTQYF. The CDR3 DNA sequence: TGCAGTGCTAGGACTAGCGGGATTGAGACAGATACGCAGTATTTT.

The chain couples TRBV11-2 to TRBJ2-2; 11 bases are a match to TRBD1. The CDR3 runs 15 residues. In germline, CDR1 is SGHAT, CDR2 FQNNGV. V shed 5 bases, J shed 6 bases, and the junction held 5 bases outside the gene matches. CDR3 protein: CASSGRDRGSGELFF. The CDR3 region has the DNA TGTGCCAGCAGCGGACGGGACAGGGGGTCCGGGGAGCTGTTTTTT.

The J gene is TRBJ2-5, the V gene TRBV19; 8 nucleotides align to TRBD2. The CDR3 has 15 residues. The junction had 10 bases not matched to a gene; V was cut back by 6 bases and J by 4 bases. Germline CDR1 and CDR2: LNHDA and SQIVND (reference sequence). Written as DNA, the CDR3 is TGTGCCAGTAGGCTACTAGCGGACGCTCGAGAGACCCAGTACTTC. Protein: CASRLLADARETQYF.

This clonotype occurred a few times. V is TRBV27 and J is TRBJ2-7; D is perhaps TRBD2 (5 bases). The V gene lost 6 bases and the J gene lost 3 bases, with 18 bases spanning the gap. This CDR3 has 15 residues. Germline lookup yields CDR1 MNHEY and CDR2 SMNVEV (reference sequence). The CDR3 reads CASSERPPEVYEQYF. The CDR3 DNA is TGTGCCAGCAGCGAACGACCTCCGGAGGTCTACGAGCAGTACTTC.

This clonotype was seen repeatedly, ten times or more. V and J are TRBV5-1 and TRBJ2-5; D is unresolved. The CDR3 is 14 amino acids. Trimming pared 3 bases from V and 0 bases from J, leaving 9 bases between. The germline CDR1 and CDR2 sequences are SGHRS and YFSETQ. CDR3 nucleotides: TGCGCCAGCAGCTGGCAAACCGACCAAGAGACCCAGTACTTC. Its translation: CASSWQTDQETQYF.

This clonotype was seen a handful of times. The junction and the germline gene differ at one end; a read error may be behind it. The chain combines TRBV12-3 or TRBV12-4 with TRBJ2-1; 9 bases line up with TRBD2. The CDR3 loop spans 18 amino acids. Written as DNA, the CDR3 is TGTACCAGCAGTCCTAGGGGGCCCCTAGCGGGGTTACACAATGAGCAGTTCTTC. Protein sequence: CTSSPRGPLAGLHNEQFF.

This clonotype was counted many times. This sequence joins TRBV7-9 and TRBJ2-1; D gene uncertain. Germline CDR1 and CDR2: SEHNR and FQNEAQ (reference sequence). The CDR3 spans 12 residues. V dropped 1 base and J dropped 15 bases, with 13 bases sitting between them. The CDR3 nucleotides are TGTGCCAGCAGCTTAGAAGCTCCCGATCCGTTCTTC. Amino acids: CASSLEAPDPFF. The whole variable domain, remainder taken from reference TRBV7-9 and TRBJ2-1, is DTGVSQNPRHKITKRGQNVTFRCDPISEHNRLYWYRQTLGQGPEFLTYFQNEAQLEKSRLLSDRFSAERPKGSFSTLEIQRTEQGDSAMYLCASSLEAPDPFFGPGTRLTVL.

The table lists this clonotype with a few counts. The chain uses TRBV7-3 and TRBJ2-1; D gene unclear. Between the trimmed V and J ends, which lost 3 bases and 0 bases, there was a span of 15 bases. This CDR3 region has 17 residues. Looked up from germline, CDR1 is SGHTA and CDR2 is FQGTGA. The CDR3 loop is CASSFHNKDSSYNEQFF. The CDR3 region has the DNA TGTGCCAGCAGCTTTCATAATAAGGATAGCTCCTACAATGAGCAGTTCTTC.